This T cell receptor (beta chain) derives from a study of blood T cell repertoires in COVID-19 (dated by TCRdb to 2019 to 2021). About the investigation overall: The collaborator samples originated in the United States, Italy and Spain and spanned the acute and convalescent phases of COVID-19. The prospective study material was composed of cDNA or gDNA derived from T cells, B-cell-depleted T cells, or PBMCs. Deeply sampled blood TCRbeta repertoires from subjects exposed to, actively infected with, or recovered from COVID-19 were included in the dataset. A freely available public database, intended as a resource for researchers studying the immune response to SARS-CoV-2, is where the repertoires were released. The samples were drawn from two sources: the first 160 participants of the ongoing ImmuneRACE study, and fewer than 1,500 subjects contributed by 6 global collaborators. A de-identified subject ID, COVID-19 status, age in years and sex were almost always included in the sample metadata. Where available, HLA class I and class II types were obtained from metadata supplied by the sample provider rather than from assay-based typing. General conclusions and limits of the study: The amount of clinical and demographic metadata varied by source and participant and was provided uncurated.

In regard to this clone: Its antigen remains undetermined. Base qualities are not at hand, and no much larger clone is one base apart.

The collaborating institutions used their own protocols to collect whole blood in K2EDTA tubes. Collaborator samples were shipped for TCRbeta analysis as frozen whole blood, isolated PBMCs, or DNA extracted from either sample type. TCRbeta CDR3 regions were amplified from genomic DNA by means of the immunoSEQ Assay, a bias-controlled multiplex PCR. The authors' pipeline ran thus. Nucleated cell counts per sample were estimated from amplification of reference gene primers within the assay. To quantify the absolute abundance of each unique TCRbeta CDR3 rearrangement, sequence reads were collapsed and filtered. Productive Simpson clonality was computed per sample as the square root of Simpson's diversity index over productive rearrangements. TCRdb limited this immuneACCESS table to in-frame rearrangements with V and J called. A share of clones is missing; checked studies link under half to unresolved V genes, and the rest is unexplained. That table furnishes V, J and clone size, whereas the DNA furnished D and trimming. This sample lists around 350,000 clones; around 86% were detected once. Clones ranked in the top ten supply 3% of the sample.

Trimming costs V 6 bases and J 6 bases, and their ends lie 11 bases apart. The germline V gene (reference sequence) provides CDR1 SGHKS and CDR2 YYEKEE. The CDR3, cysteine through phenylalanine, is 12 amino acids long. Only CDR3 DNA is held: 36 bases, read in frame from base 1. Here the chain combines TRBV5-5 and TRBJ2-3, with no D gene named confidently. Source material: peripheral blood. The sequence was obtained from a human donor in a cohort sampled during active COVID-19. The DNA sequence is TGTGCCAGCACCGATGGGCCCGATACGCAGTATTTT. This is translated as CASTDGPDTQYF. Joined to the reference TRBV5-5 and TRBJ2-3 proteins, this CDR3 gives the full variable domain: DAGVTQSPTHLIKTRGQQVTLRCSPISGHKSVSWYQQVLGQGPQFIFQYYEKEERGRGNFPDRFSARQFPNYSSELNVNALLLGDSALYLCASTDGPDTQYFGPGTRLTVL.